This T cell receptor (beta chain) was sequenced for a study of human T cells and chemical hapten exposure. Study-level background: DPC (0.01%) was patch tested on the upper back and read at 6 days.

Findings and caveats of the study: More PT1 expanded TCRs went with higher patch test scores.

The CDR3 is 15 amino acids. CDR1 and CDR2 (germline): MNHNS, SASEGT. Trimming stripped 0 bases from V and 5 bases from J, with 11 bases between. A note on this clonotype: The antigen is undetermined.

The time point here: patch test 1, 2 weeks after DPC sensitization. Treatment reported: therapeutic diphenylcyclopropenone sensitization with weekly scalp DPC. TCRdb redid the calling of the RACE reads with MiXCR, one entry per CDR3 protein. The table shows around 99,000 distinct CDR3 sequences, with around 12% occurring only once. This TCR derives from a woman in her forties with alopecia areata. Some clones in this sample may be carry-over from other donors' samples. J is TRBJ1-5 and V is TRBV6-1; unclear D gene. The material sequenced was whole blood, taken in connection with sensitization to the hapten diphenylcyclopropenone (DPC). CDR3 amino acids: CASSEAGNAHQPQHF. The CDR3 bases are TGTGCCAGCAGTGAAGCTGGAAATGCCCATCAGCCCCAGCATTTT.